This T cell receptor beta chain appears in the sequencing data of a study of control samples from healthy donors and cancer patients. Per germline, CDR1 SEHNR and CDR2 FQNEAQ (reference sequence). The CDR3 sequence is 12 residues long. The junction had 2 bases not matched to a gene; V was cut back by 5 bases and J by 6 bases. Clones were read by immunoSEQ multiplex PCR, and TCRdb kept only the in-frame ones, dropping some. The profile shows roughly 130,000 clones, around 93% of them singletons. The receptor comes from a man aged 18 to 29 in good health. The sequenced sample consisted of blood. This chain links TRBV7-9 with TRBJ2-7; 9 bases match TRBD1. This chain's CDR3 is CASSPTGGEQYF. In nucleotides, the CDR3 is TGTGCCAGCAGCCCGACAGGGGGCGAGCAGTACTTC.